This TCR beta chain derives from a study of memory CD4+ T cells and cytomegalovirus serostatus. Single viable CD3+CD4+CD8-CD45RO+ cells were sorted as the memory CD4+ T cells. TCRdb keeps only in-frame clones here, not all; method: immunoSEQ multiplex PCR. The profile covers tens of thousands of clones, with approximately 81% appearing a single time and about 0.5% taken by the ten largest. In germline, CDR1 is MDHEN, CDR2 SYDVKM. Trimming removed 10 bases at V and 5 bases at J, with 17 bases between. The CDR3 has 13 residues. This receptor was identified in an adult in good health and CMV-seronegative. Some clones in this sample may be carry-over from other donors' samples. The sequenced sample was memory CD4+ T cells from blood. The J gene is TRBJ1-1, the V gene TRBV28; D is perhaps TRBD1 (5 bases). CDR3 coding DNA: TGTGCCACCCGCAGGGAGGGTCGGACTGAAGCTTTCTTT. It yields the protein CATRREGRTEAFF.